Listed here are 7 T cell receptor beta chains from one sample, sequenced in a study of shared clonotypes between healthy human individuals. Produced via immunoSEQ multiplex PCR; TCRdb's table is partial and in-frame only. This table has 2 million to 3 million clones, 80% to 95% appearing once. Material: naive CD4+ T cells from PBMCs. The subset is: CD45RA+ positively selected. All receptors come from a man between 18 and 29 years old in good health. Some clones in this sample may be carry-over from other donors' samples.

The J gene is TRBJ1-2, the V gene TRBV28; D unclear. The CDR3 covers 14 residues. Trimming removed 2 bases at V and 8 bases at J, with 15 bases between. Per germline, CDR1 MDHEN and CDR2 SYDVKM. DNA of the CDR3: TGTGCCAGCAGTTTAATTGGTCGGGCGGGCGGCTACACCTTC. Its translation is CASSLIGRAGGYTF.

The V gene is TRBV30, the J gene TRBJ1-5; D is unclear. This CDR3 comprises 15 residues. Germline V lookup: CDR1 GTSNPN, CDR2 SVGIG (reference sequence). V shed 2 bases and J shed 0 bases, with 11 bases lying between them. The CDR3 nucleotides are TGTGCCTGGAGTCTGGCGGGATATAGCAATCAGCCCCAGCATTTT. Residues: CAWSLAGYSNQPQHF.

This chain joins TRBV28 and TRBJ2-5; tentatively, D is TRBD2 (6 bases). Trimming stripped 5 bases from V and 3 bases from J, with 10 bases between. Per germline, CDR1 MDHEN and CDR2 SYDVKM. The CDR3 consists of 13 residues. The CDR3 sequence: CASSSGHEETQYF. The DNA for the CDR3 is TGTGCCAGCAGTAGCGGGCATGAAGAGACCCAGTACTTC.

The chain joins TRBV6-1 to TRBJ2-1; D is perhaps TRBD1 (6 bases). With 3 bases removed from V and 6 bases from J, the gap between germline ends came to 18 bases. The CDR3 extends over 16 amino acids. Germline-derived CDR1 and CDR2 are MNHNS and SASEGT. The CDR3 coding sequence is TGTGCCAGCAGTGATCTTCCAGGACAGTGGAGCAATGAGCAGTTCTTC. This codes for CASSDLPGQWSNEQFF.

The CDR3 bases are TGTGCCAGCAGTTATATCGGACAGGGCAAACCTAATGAAAAACTGTTTTTT. Its translation is CASSYIGQGKPNEKLFF. The chain joins TRBV28 to TRBJ1-4; 8 bases are shared with TRBD1. Germline loops: CDR1 MDHEN, CDR2 SYDVKM. Germline trimming cut 4 bases from V and 3 bases from J; bases unmatched to any gene: 10. The CDR3 is 17 residues long.

This chain links TRBV6-5 with TRBJ2-5; 8 bases map to TRBD2. Per germline, CDR1 MNHEY and CDR2 SVGAGI. The CDR3 covers 15 residues. V dropped 6 bases and J dropped 4; count of bases not matched to a gene: 10. CDR3 DNA: TGTGCCAGCAGACGAGCGGGAGTAGGGGGAGAGACCCAGTACTTC. Protein product: CASRRAGVGGETQYF.

The V call is TRBV6-1, the J call TRBJ1-1, with 8 bases that match TRBD1. Germline trimming cut 4 bases from V and 5 bases from J; bases unmatched to any gene: 9. In germline, CDR1 is MNHNS, CDR2 SASEGT. This CDR3 comprises 15 residues. The CDR3 is CASSAYRGAWTEAFF. In nucleotides, the CDR3 is TGTGCCAGCAGTGCATACAGGGGGGCCTGGACTGAAGCTTTCTTT.